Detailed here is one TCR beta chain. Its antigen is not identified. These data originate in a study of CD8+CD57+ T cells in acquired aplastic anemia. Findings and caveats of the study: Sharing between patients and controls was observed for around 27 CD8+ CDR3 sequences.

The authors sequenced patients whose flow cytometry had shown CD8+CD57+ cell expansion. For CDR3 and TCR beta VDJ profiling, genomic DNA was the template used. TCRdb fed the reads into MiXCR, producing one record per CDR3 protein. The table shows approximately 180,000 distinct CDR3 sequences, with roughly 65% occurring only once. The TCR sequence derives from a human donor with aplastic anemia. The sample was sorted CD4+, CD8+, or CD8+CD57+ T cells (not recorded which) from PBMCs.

For the CDR3, the DNA is TGCGCCAGCAGCCTGACGGGACTAGCGGGGGGAGAGCAGTACTTC. Its translation is CASSLTGLAGGEQYF. This sequence joins TRBV4-1 and TRBJ2-7; 15 nucleotides line up with TRBD2. With 4 bases clipped from V and 7 bases from J, the junction kept 5 bases outside the gene matches. This CDR3 spans 15 amino acids. The germline gives CDR1 MGHRA, CDR2 YSYEKL.